Each of the 8 T cell receptor beta chains below was sequenced from the same sample in a study of response to subunit inactivated influenza vaccine. MiXCR was run by TCRdb on the RT-PCR reads, yielding one entry per CDR3 protein. The sample has just under 550,000 distinct CDR3 sequences; 20% to 25% are singletons. These data are also associated with another study on T cells expressing NK-cell markers. That report notes: TCR beta libraries carry UMIs added by 5'RACE template switching.

The input for sequencing was CD4+ T cells sorted from PBMCs, taken 11 to 12 days after vaccination. These receptors were obtained from a middle-aged man who received an inactivated influenza vaccine.

This clonotype was counted between two and nine times. The chain combines TRBV6-2 or TRBV6-3 with TRBJ2-3; D gene unclear. The V end lost 2 bases, the J end lost 1 base, and 10 bases lay between the germline ends. CDR1 and CDR2 from the germline V gene are MNHEY and SVGEGT. The CDR3 is 15 amino acids. The CDR3 nucleotides are TGTGCCAGCAGTTACATTCCTGCCCGCACAGATACGCAGTATTTT. Encoded protein: CASSYIPARTDTQYF.

V usage is TRBV10-3 and J usage is TRBJ1-1; 8 bases agree with TRBD1. Per the germline V gene, CDR1 is ENHRY and CDR2 is SYGVKD. The CDR3 consists of 15 residues. J gave up 4 bases and V 3 bases, and 7 bases lay outside the gene matches. CDR3 loop: CAISDIGQGSTEAFF. In nucleotides, the CDR3 is TGTGCCATCAGTGATATAGGACAGGGAAGCACTGAAGCTTTCTTT.

This chain links TRBV20-1 with TRBJ1-5; a possible D gene is TRBD1 (6 bases). The germline V gene encodes CDR1 DFQATT and CDR2 SNEGSKA (reference sequence). V lost 5 bases and J 6 bases, leaving 26 bases between the germline ends. This CDR3 has 17 residues. In DNA, the CDR3 is TGCAGTGCTCCGAGGGGATATCGGGGGGCTGTTGGTCAGCCCCAGCATTTT. This codes for CSAPRGYRGAVGQPQHF.

The rearrangement links TRBV5-4 to TRBJ2-5, with D maybe TRBD2 (5 bases). Between the trimmed V and J ends, which lost 1 base and 4 bases, there was a span of 14 bases. The germline V gene encodes CDR1 SGHNT and CDR2 YYREEE (reference sequence). This CDR3 is built from 15 residues. The DNA for the CDR3 is TGTGCCAGCAGCTTGCCTGGTGCGGGCGGAGAGACCCAGTACTTC. It translates to CASSLPGAGGETQYF.

The chain uses TRBV5-1 and TRBJ1-6; D is perhaps TRBD1 (5 bases). The CDR3 has 18 amino acids. Trimming cost V 0 bases and J 0 bases, with 13 bases left between them. CDR1 is SGHRS, CDR2 YFSETQ, per germline. In nucleotides, the CDR3 is TGCGCCAGCAGCTTGGAGGGACCCACAAGCTCCTATAATTCACCCCTCCACTTT. This sequence encodes CASSLEGPTSSYNSPLHF.

This rearrangement joins TRBV7-6 to TRBJ2-3; 15 bases agree with TRBD2. Germline V lookup: CDR1 SGHVS, CDR2 FNYEAQ. With 6 bases clipped from V and 5 bases from J, the junction kept 6 bases outside the gene matches. The CDR3 is 16 amino acids. The CDR3 nucleotides are TGTGCCAGCAGTCGGACTAGCGGGGGGGTGGGAGATACGCAGTATTTT. Encoded protein: CASSRTSGGVGDTQYF.

Many counts were recorded for this clonotype. The J gene is TRBJ2-7, the V gene TRBV7-9; TRBD2 aligns across 7 bases. V dropped 4 bases and J dropped 0; count of bases not matched to a gene: 9. CDR1 is SEHNR, CDR2 FQNEAQ, per germline (reference sequence). The CDR3 is made up of 16 amino acids. CDR3 region: CASSSERDLTSYEQYF. In nucleotides, the CDR3 is TGTGCCAGCAGCTCGGAGCGGGACTTGACCTCCTACGAGCAGTACTTC.

The chain is built from TRBV10-2 and TRBJ2-7; the match to TRBD1 covers 7 bases. V was clipped by 4 bases and J by 4 bases; unmatched bases: 10. The CDR3 spans 15 residues. Germline V CDR1 and CDR2: WSHSY, SAAADI. CDR3 bases: TGCGCCAGCAGTGTTACAGGGGATGAGTCATACGAGCAGTACTTC. Translation: CASSVTGDESYEQYF.